This TCR beta chain derives from a study of glioma-infiltrating T cells after dendritic cell vaccination (dated by TCRdb to the mid-2010s). Concerning the study at large: The cohort comprised around 15 glioblastoma patients from Phase I and II dendritic cell vaccination trials, 9 newly diagnosed and 6 with recurrent disease. Three intradermal dendritic cell vaccine injections were administered to patients at biweekly intervals in the arm below the axilla. Survival after dendritic cell vaccination was correlated with TCR sequencing metrics such as TIL content and the overlap between tumor and blood repertoires. Between about 2003 and 2012, patients were given autologous tumor lysate-pulsed dendritic cell vaccination. In glioblastoma patients vaccinated with dendritic cells, deep sequencing of TCR beta CDR3 regions served to measure the amount of tumor-infiltrating lymphocytes and to compare repertoires between tumor and blood. The vaccine consisted of monocyte-derived dendritic cells cultured roughly 7 days with IL-4 and GM-CSF, then pulsed overnight with autologous tumor lysate.

TCRB CDR3 regions were amplified from roughly 1.8 ug genomic DNA, or all available DNA if less, using the immunoSEQ assay. For multiplex PCR, 60 forward primers for TCR V beta segments and 13 reverse primers for J beta segments were used. To estimate reads per starting template, synthetic control templates were spiked into each sample at limiting dilution. The Illumina HiSeq System generated sequencing reads of 87 bp. The authors' analysis ran thus. PCR and sequencing errors were removed by a nearest neighbor algorithm that merged closely related sequences. TCR overlap was measured as the percentage of unique tumor TCR beta sequences that were also present in the peripheral blood of the same patient. TCRdb's version of the immuneACCESS table is confined to in-frame rearrangements and falls short of the full clone set. An unresolved V gene accounts for under half of the shortfall where checked; the remainder is of unknown origin. D and trimming were read from the DNA, whereas the V and J calls and clone size are those reported in that table. Across this sample there are more than 45,000 clones, with 70% to 85% seen only once. The ten top clones hold 15% to 19% of the sample.

The time point label, as the study defines it: after dendritic cell vaccination, including at tumor progression/relapse. Patients were selected on the basis of adequate residual fresh-frozen tumor tissue and more than two years of available survival data. Although molecular status otherwise differed among the glioblastoma patients, no patient had an isocitrate dehydrogenase mutation. PBMC were collected before vaccination, two weeks after the third vaccination, and at tumor progression if tumor progression occurred. The Qiagen DNeasy Blood extraction Kit was used to extract genomic DNA. The V end gives up 8 bases and the J end 3 bases, leaving 10 bases in the junction not matched to a gene. The germline V gene encodes CDR1 SEHNR and CDR2 FQNEAQ (reference sequence). Including cysteine and phenylalanine, the CDR3 has 16 amino acids. Only the CDR3 portion is preserved as DNA: 48 bases, with reading frame beginning at the first base.

Concerning this clone itself: Its antigen is unknown. No much larger clonotype is one base removed from it; base qualities were not supplied.

General study outcomes and caveats: After dendritic cell vaccination, a higher estimated pretreatment TIL content predicted longer time to progression and overall survival. No direct relationship between TCR clonality and survival was found, suggesting a diverse polyclonal response may matter. The cohort was small and heterogeneous, with few patients having full blood and tumor sets and even fewer initial-recurrent tumor pairs. The three-group TCR overlap response model was characterized as speculative, and prospective validation of the model was stated to be required.

This clonotype originated in a human donor with glioblastoma. The sequence joins TRBV7-9 to TRBJ2-2; the junction holds 9 bases that match TRBD1. The material sequenced was blood, taken after dendritic cell vaccination. The DNA sequence is as follows: TGTGCCAGCGTAGGGACAGGGAGGGTCGACACCGGGGAGCTGTTTTTT. The translation is CASVGTGRVDTGELFF.